What follows are 18 T cell receptor beta chains derived from one specimen sequenced in a study of blood T cell repertoires in COVID-19 (dated by TCRdb to the early 2020s). The library was prepared using the immunoSEQ multiplex PCR assay. TCRdb carries this immuneACCESS record with in-frame sequences only. Its versions omit some clonotypes, under half of them owing to an unresolved V gene in the studies checked, with the rest unexplained. Within this sample are 250,000 to 300,000 clones, with roughly 90% of them counted one time only. The top ten constitute about 2.5% of the sample. Material: PBMCs or T cells enriched from blood (not recorded which). These receptors all come from a woman in her thirties or forties with acute COVID-19.

This chain joins TRBV29-1 and TRBJ2-2, with D tentatively TRBD2 (6 bases). V shed 6 bases and J shed 5 bases, with 7 bases lying between them. The CDR3 runs to 11 residues. CDR1 is SQVTM and CDR2 is ANQGSEA in the germline V gene. This CDR3 reads CSVGRTGELFF. The DNA of the CDR3 is TGCAGCGTAGGGAGGACCGGGGAGCTGTTTTTT.

This clone was recorded once. V and J are TRBV19 and TRBJ1-2, with D hard to call. The CDR3 contains 17 residues. Germline V CDR1 and CDR2: LNHDA, SQIVND (reference sequence). V lost 0 bases, J lost 2 bases, and 16 bases lay in between. CDR3 sequence: CASSIDGGRESNYGYTF. The CDR3 region has the DNA TGTGCCAGTAGTATAGATGGAGGGAGAGAATCCAACTATGGCTACACCTTC.

J is TRBJ2-3 and V is TRBV20-1; 13 bases match TRBD2. This CDR3 contains 16 residues. V trimming: 3 bases; J trimming: 5 bases; junction bases outside the gene matches: 8. Germline values: CDR1 DFQATT, CDR2 SNEGSKA (reference sequence). The CDR3 sequence is CSASPALAGGRDTQYF. CDR3 DNA sequence: TGCAGTGCTAGTCCGGCACTAGCGGGAGGGAGAGATACGCAGTATTTT.

CDR3 amino acids: CASSIDRSWKNTEAFF. The CDR3 DNA follows: TGTGCCAGTAGTATCGACAGGTCCTGGAAAAACACTGAAGCTTTCTTT. The chain carries TRBV19 and TRBJ1-1; D is perhaps TRBD1 (6 bases). Trimming cost V 3 bases and J 2 bases, with 16 bases left between them. The CDR3 covers 16 residues. CDR1 LNHDA and CDR2 SQIVND come from the germline V gene (reference sequence). The whole variable domain, filled in from reference TRBV19 and TRBJ1-1, reads DGGITQSPKYLFRKEGQNVTLSCEQNLNHDAMYWYRQDPGQGLRLIYYSQIVNDFQKGDIAEGYSVSREKKESFPLTVTSAQKNPTAFYLCASSIDRSWKNTEAFFGQGTRLTVV.

The chain uses TRBV28 and TRBJ1-6; 7 bases line up with TRBD1. The germline CDR1 and CDR2 sequences are MDHEN and SYDVKM. Trimming took 5 bases from V and 2 from J; bases not matched to a gene: 0. The CDR3 runs to 14 residues. CDR3 in DNA: TGTGCCAGCAGTGGGACAGCCTATAATTCACCCCTCCACTTT. Translated, it gives CASSGTAYNSPLHF. Filled out from reference TRBV28 and TRBJ1-6, the complete variable domain reads DVKVTQSSRYLVKRTGEKVFLECVQDMDHENMFWYRQDPGLGLRLIYFSYDVKMKEKGDIPEGYSVSREKKERFSLILESASTNQTSMYLCASSGTAYNSPLHFGNGTRLTVT.

The rearrangement links TRBV27 to TRBJ1-1; D is unclear. V was shortened by 0 bases and J by 0 bases, with 5 bases between the two germline ends. CDR3 size: 14 residues. Looked up from germline, CDR1 is MNHEY and CDR2 is SMNVEV (reference sequence). The chain's CDR3 is CASSLSGVNTEAFF. Here the CDR3 DNA reads TGTGCCAGCAGTTTATCCGGGGTGAACACTGAAGCTTTCTTT.

The genes are TRBV5-6 and TRBJ2-5; perhaps TRBD1 as D (6 bases). Trimming shortened V by 2 bases and J by 5 bases, and 10 bases separated the two germline ends. The CDR3 extends over 13 amino acids. The germline gives CDR1 SGHDT, CDR2 YYEEEE. The CDR3 coding sequence is TGTGCCAGCAGCTTATCAGGGGTGGAGACCCAGTACTTC. The encoded protein is CASSLSGVETQYF.

This chain joins TRBV11-2 and TRBJ2-7, with 9 bases matching TRBD2. Germline V gene lookup returns CDR1 SGHAT and CDR2 FQNNGV. The CDR3 spans 15 residues. The ends lost 2 bases at V and 3 bases at J; junction bases unmatched: 5. The CDR3 is CASSLLRGRVYEQYF. CDR3 in DNA: TGTGCCAGCAGCTTACTGCGCGGGAGGGTCTACGAGCAGTACTTC.

This clone was found a few times. V and J are TRBV29-1 and TRBJ1-2, with a weak D call TRBD1 (6 bases). Germline CDR1 is SQVTM and CDR2 is ANQGSEA. The CDR3 spans 12 residues. The V end was cut by 3 bases, the J end by 3 bases, with 8 bases between. CDR3 residues: CSVDEGDYGYTF. CDR3 nucleotides: TGCAGCGTTGATGAGGGGGACTATGGCTACACCTTC.

The chain is built from TRBV19 and TRBJ1-1; D might be TRBD1 (6 bases). This CDR3 has 15 amino acids. CDR1 is LNHDA, CDR2 SQIVND, per germline (reference sequence). The V end lost 4 bases, the J end lost 4 bases, and 16 bases lay between the germline ends. This chain's CDR3 is CASSNVGGLGTEAFF. CDR3 coding DNA: TGTGCCAGTAGTAATGTCGGGGGGCTAGGCACTGAAGCTTTCTTT.

The CDR3 loop is CASSFFQGTDTQYF. In DNA, the CDR3 is TGTGCCAGCAGTTTTTTCCAGGGCACAGATACGCAGTATTTT. The V call is TRBV28, the J call TRBJ2-3, with D unresolved. The CDR3 is 14 residues long. V was cut by 3 bases and J by 1 base, with 8 bases left in between. Germline V gene sequence: CDR1 MDHEN, CDR2 SYDVKM.

The chain has TRBV15 and TRBJ1-6, with D hard to call. V lost 6 bases and J lost 3, with 9 bases in between. The CDR3 has 14 amino acids. CDR1 and CDR2 from the germline V gene are LNHNV and YYDKDF (reference sequence). The chain's CDR3 is CATRDTDYNSPLHF. The CDR3 bases are TGTGCCACCAGGGATACAGACTATAATTCACCCCTCCACTTT.

The V gene is TRBV19, the J gene TRBJ1-2; 9 bases line up with TRBD1. Germline assignment: CDR1 LNHDA and CDR2 SQIVND (reference sequence). V shed 3 bases, J shed 6 bases, and the junction held 5 bases outside the gene matches. The CDR3 spans 14 residues. Here the CDR3 reads CASSIPGTGNGYTF. CDR3 coding DNA: TGTGCCAGTAGTATCCCCGGGACAGGGAATGGCTACACCTTC.

This chain uses TRBV30 with TRBJ1-3; 9 nucleotides agree with TRBD1. The J segment lost 5 bases and the V segment lost 3 bases, leaving 2 bases of the junction unmatched. Looked up from germline, CDR1 is GTSNPN and CDR2 is SVGIG (reference sequence). CDR3 length: 13 amino acids. Here the CDR3 DNA reads TGTGCCTGGAGAGGACAGGGGAGAAACACCATATATTTT. Protein: CAWRGQGRNTIYF.

The chain joins TRBV6-5 to TRBJ1-1; no reliable D call. The V end lost 6 bases, the J end lost 6 bases, and 8 bases lay between the germline ends. Germline V gene data show CDR1 as MNHEY and CDR2 as SVGAGI. The CDR3 consists of 11 residues. The CDR3 region is CASSPSAEAFF. The CDR3 DNA is TGTGCCAGCAGCCCCTCCGCTGAAGCTTTCTTT.

This clone was found once. This specimen includes other DNA sequences encoding the same CDR3. This chain joins TRBV19 and TRBJ1-1; 8 bases are a match to TRBD1. Germline V CDR1 and CDR2: LNHDA, SQIVND (reference sequence). The V and J ends lost 6 bases and 5 bases, in that order; junction bases with no gene match: 5. This CDR3 contains 13 residues. Written as DNA, the CDR3 is TGTGCCAGTAGCTCACAGGGGGGGACTGAAGCTTTCTTT. Translation: CASSSQGGTEAFF.

The gene calls are TRBV12-2 and TRBJ2-1; TRBD2, the table's D call, was not compared with the DNA. TRBV12-2 is flagged as a pseudogene. CDR3 length: 14 amino acids. In nucleotides, the CDR3 is TGTGCAAGTCGCCAAAGCGGGAGCGAGGTTGAGCAGTTCTTC. Translated: CASRQSGSEVEQFF.

The CDR3 protein is CASSHERGAYNEQFF. The CDR3 nucleotides read TGTGCCAGCAGCCACGAGCGGGGGGCCTACAATGAGCAGTTCTTC. V usage is TRBV5-4 and J usage is TRBJ2-1, with TRBD2 matching 9 bases. The trim removed 4 bases at V and 2 bases at J, leaving 4 bases unmatched. The CDR3 totals 15 residues. Looked up from germline, CDR1 is SGHNT and CDR2 is YYREEE (reference sequence). Combining the CDR3 with reference TRBV5-4 and TRBJ2-1 gives the whole variable domain ETGVTQSPTHLIKTRGQQVTLRCSSQSGHNTVSWYQQALGQGPQFIFQYYREEENGRGNFPPRFSGLQFPNYSSELNVNALELDDSALYLCASSHERGAYNEQFFGPGTRLTVL.